This T cell receptor beta chain was identified during a study of cytomegalovirus exposure and HLA in healthy donors. For the study at large: Later analysis reported that the 110 or so validation repertoires shared the platform of the 500 to 750 first-cohort repertoires.

Trimming pared 5 bases from V and 7 bases from J, leaving 12 bases between. CDR1 is SGHDT, CDR2 YYEEEE, per germline. The CDR3 is 13 residues long. TCRdb's table, derived via immunoSEQ multiplex PCR, lists solely in-frame clones and lacks some. The table lists 130,000 to 150,000 clones, 75% to 90% of them singletons, with around 9% in the top ten. Notes on this clone: Its antigen is undetermined.

Findings and caveats of the study: Listed as cytomegalovirus-associated were about 160 TCR beta chains.

The TCR was taken from a young woman in good health and CMV-seropositive. The chain combines TRBV5-6 with TRBJ1-4; no firm D call. Material for sequencing was PBMCs. The CDR3 loop is CASSPDAGEKLFF. CDR3 in DNA: TGTGCCAGCAGTCCGGATGCGGGTGAAAAACTGTTTTTT.